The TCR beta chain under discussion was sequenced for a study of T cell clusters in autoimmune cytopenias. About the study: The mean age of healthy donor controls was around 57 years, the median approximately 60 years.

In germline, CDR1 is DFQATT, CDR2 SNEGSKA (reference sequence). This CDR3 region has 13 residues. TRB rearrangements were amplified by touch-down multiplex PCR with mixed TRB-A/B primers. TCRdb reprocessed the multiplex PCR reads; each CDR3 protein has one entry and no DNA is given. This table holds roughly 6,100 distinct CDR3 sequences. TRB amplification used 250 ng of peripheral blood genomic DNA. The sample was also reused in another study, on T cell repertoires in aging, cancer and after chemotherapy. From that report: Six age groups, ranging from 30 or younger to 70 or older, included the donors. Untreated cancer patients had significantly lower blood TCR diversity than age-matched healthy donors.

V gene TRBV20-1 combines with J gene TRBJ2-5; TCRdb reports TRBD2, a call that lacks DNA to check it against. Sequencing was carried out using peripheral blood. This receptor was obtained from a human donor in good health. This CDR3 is CSAPTSGGETQYF.